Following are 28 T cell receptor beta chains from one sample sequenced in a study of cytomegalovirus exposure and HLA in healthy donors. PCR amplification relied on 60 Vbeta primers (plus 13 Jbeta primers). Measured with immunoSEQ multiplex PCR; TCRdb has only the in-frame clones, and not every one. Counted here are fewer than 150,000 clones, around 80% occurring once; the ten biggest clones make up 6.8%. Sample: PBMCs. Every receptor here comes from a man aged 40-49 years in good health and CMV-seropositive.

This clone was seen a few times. Here the CDR3 DNA reads TGTGCCAGCTCACCGACAGACACTGAAGCTTTCTTT. Translating it yields CASSPTDTEAFF. V is TRBV18 and J is TRBJ1-1; D may be TRBD1 (5 bases). CDR3 length: 12 amino acids. The V end was cut by 3 bases, the J end by 3 bases, with 5 bases between. CDR1 is KGHSH, CDR2 LQKENI, per germline.

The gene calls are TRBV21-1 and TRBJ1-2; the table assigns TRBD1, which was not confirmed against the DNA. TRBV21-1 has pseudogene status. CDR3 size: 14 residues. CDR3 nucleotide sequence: TGTGCCAGCAGCTTCGACAGGGAGCGGCATGGCTACACCTTC. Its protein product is CASSFDRERHGYTF.

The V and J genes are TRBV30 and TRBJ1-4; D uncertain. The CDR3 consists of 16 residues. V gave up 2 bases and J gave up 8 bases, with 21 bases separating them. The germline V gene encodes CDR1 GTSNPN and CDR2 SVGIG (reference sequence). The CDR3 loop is CAWSIRTTLPGEKLFF. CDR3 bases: TGTGCCTGGAGTATCCGGACTACCCTACCGGGGGAAAAACTGTTTTTT.

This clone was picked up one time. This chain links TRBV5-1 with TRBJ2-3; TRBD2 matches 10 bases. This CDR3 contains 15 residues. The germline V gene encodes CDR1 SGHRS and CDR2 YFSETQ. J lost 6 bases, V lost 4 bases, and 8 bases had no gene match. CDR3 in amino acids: CASSPGLAPLDTQYF. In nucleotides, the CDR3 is TGCGCCAGCAGCCCGGGACTAGCGCCCCTCGATACGCAGTATTTT.

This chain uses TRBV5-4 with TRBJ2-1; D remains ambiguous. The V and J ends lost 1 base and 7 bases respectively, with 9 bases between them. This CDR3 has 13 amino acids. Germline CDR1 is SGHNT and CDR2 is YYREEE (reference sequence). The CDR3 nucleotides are TGTGCCAGCAGCTTGAACAGTCGAAATGAGCAGTTCTTC. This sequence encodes CASSLNSRNEQFF.

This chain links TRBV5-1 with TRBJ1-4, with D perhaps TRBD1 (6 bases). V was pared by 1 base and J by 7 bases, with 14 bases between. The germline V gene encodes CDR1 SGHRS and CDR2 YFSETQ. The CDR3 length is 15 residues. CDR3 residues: CASSLHQGPSEKLFF. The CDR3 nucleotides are TGCGCCAGCAGCTTGCATCAGGGGCCGTCTGAAAAACTGTTTTTT.

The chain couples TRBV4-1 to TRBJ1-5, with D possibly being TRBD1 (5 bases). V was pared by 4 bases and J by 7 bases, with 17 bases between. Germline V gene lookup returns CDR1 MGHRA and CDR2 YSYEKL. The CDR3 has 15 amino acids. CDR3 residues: CASSPFGGSGQPQHF. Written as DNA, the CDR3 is TGCGCCAGCAGCCCCTTCGGGGGTAGCGGGCAGCCCCAGCATTTT.

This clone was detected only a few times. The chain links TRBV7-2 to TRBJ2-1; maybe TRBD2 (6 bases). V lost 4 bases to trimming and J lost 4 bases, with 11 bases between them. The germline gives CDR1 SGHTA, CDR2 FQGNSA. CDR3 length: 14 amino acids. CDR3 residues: CASSSGVRYNEQFF. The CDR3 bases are TGTGCCAGCAGCTCGGGGGTCCGGTACAATGAGCAGTTCTTC. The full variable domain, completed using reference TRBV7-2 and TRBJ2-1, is GAGVSQSPSNKVTEKGKDVELRCDPISGHTALYWYRQSLGQGLEFLIYFQGNSAPDKSGLPSDRFSAERTGGSVSTLTIQRTQQEDSAVYLCASSSGVRYNEQFFGPGTRLTVL.

CDR3 region: CASSLLKGVGYTF. As DNA, the CDR3 is TGTGCCAGCAGTTTATTAAAGGGGGTTGGCTACACCTTC. V is TRBV28 and J is TRBJ1-2, with TRBD1 as a possible D gene (6 bases). This CDR3 contains 13 residues. Per the germline V gene, CDR1 is MDHEN and CDR2 is SYDVKM. Trimming left V 1 base short and J 7 bases short, with 10 bases between.

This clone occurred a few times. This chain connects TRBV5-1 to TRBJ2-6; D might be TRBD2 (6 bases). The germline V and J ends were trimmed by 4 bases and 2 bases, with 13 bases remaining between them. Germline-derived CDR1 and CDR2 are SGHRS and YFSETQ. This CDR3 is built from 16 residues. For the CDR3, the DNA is TGCGCCAGCAGCGTGACGTCGGGGGCTGGGGCCAACGTCCTGACTTTC. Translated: CASSVTSGAGANVLTF.

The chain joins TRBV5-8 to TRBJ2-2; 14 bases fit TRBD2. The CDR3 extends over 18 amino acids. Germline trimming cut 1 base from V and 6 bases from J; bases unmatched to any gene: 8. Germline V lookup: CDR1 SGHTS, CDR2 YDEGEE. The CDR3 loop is CASSLLGLAGAWAGELFF. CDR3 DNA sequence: TGTGCCAGCAGCTTGCTGGGACTAGCGGGAGCTTGGGCCGGGGAGCTGTTTTTT.

This CDR3 reads CASSLNRDSYEQYF. CDR3 nucleotide sequence: TGTGCCAGCAGCTTAAACCGGGACTCCTACGAGCAGTACTTC. This chain links TRBV7-8 with TRBJ2-7; tentatively, D is TRBD2 (5 bases). Germline values: CDR1 SGHVS, CDR2 FQNEAQ. This CDR3 contains 14 residues. Trimming stripped 2 bases from V and 0 bases from J, with 8 bases between. The full variable domain, completed using reference TRBV7-8 and TRBJ2-7, is GAGVSQSPRYKVAKRGQDVALRCDPISGHVSLFWYQQALGQGPEFLTYFQNEAQLDKSGLPSDRFFAERPEGSVSTLKIQRTQQEDSAVYLCASSLNRDSYEQYFGPGTRLTVT.

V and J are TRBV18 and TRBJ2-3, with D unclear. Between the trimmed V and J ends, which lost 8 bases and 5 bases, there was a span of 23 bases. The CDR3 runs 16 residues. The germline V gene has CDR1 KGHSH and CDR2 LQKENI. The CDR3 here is CASLPAVGAGGDTQYF. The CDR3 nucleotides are TGTGCCAGCCTACCTGCGGTCGGTGCCGGTGGAGATACGCAGTATTTT. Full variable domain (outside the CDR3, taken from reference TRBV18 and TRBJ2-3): NAGVMQNPRHLVRRRGQEARLRCSPMKGHSHVYWYRQLPEEGLKFMVYLQKENIIDESGMPKERFSAEFPKEGPSILRIQQVVRGDSAAYFCASLPAVGAGGDTQYFGPGTRLTVL.

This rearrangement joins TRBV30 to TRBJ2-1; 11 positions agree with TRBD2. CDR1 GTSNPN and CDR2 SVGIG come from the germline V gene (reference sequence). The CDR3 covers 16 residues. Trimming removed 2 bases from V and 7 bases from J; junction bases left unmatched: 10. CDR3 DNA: TGTGCCTGGAGTCCGGGACTAGCGGTACGACATAATGAGCAGTTCTTC. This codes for CAWSPGLAVRHNEQFF.

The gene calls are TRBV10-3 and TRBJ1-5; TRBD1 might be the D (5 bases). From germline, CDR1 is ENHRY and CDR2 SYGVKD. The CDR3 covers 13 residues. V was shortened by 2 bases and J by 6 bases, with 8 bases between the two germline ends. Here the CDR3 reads CAISEGAGQPQHF. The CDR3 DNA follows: TGTGCCATCAGTGAGGGGGCAGGTCAGCCCCAGCATTTT.

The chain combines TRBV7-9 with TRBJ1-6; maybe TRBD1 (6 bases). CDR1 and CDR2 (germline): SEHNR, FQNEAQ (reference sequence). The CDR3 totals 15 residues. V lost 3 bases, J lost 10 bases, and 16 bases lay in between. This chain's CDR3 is CASSFLTGYDSPLHF. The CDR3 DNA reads TGTGCCAGCAGCTTTCTAACAGGGTACGACTCACCCCTCCACTTT.

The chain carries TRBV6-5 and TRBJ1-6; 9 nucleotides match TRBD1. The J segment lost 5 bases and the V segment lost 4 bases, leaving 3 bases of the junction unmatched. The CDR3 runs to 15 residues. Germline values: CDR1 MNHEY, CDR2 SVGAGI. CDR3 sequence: CASSWTGANNSPLHF. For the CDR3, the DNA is TGTGCCAGCAGTTGGACAGGGGCGAATAATTCACCCCTCCACTTT.

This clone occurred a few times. In nucleotides, the CDR3 is TGCGCCAGCAGTGATGTGGGACAGGCGAATGAAAAACTGTTTTTT. This codes for CASSDVGQANEKLFF. The rearrangement joins TRBV10-2 to TRBJ1-4; 8 nucleotides align to TRBD1. CDR3 length: 15 amino acids. V lost 3 bases, J lost 5 bases, and 5 bases stayed unmatched. Germline V gives CDR1 WSHSY, CDR2 SAAADI.

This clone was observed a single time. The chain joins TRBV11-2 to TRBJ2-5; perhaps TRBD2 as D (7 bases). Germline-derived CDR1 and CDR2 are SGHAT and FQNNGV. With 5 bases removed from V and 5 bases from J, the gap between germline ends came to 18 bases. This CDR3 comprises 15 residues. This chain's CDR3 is CASSLPGGPIETQYF. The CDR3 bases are TGTGCCAGCAGCCTTCCCGGGGGGCCCATCGAGACCCAGTACTTC.

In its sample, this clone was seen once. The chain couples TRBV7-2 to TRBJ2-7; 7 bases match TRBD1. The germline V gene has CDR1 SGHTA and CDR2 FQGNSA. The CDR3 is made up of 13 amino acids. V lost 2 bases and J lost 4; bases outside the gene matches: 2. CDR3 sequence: CASSLTGAYEQYF. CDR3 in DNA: TGTGCCAGCAGCTTAACAGGGGCGTACGAGCAGTACTTC. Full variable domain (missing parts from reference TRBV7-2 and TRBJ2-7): GAGVSQSPSNKVTEKGKDVELRCDPISGHTALYWYRQSLGQGLEFLIYFQGNSAPDKSGLPSDRFSAERTGGSVSTLTIQRTQQEDSAVYLCASSLTGAYEQYFGPGTRLTVT.

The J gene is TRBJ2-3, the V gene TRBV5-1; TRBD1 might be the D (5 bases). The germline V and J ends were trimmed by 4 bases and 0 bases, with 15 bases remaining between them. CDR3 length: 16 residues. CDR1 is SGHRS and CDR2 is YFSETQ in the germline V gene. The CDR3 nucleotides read TGCGCCAGCAGCCCTCGGACACGCTCTAGCACAGATACGCAGTATTTT. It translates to CASSPRTRSSTDTQYF.

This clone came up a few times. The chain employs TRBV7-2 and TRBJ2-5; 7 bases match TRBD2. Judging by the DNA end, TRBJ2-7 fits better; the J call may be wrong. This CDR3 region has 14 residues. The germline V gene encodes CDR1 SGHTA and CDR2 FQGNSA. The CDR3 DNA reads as TGTGCCAGCAGCTTAACCAGCGGGGCCTACGAGCAGTACTTC. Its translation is CASSLTSGAYEQYF.

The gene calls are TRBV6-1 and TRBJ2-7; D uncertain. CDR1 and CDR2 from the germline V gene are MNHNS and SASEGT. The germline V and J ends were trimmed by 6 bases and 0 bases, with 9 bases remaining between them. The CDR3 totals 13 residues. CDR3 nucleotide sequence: TGTGCCAGCAGCGTAGAGTTCTCCTACGAGCAGTACTTC. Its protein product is CASSVEFSYEQYF.

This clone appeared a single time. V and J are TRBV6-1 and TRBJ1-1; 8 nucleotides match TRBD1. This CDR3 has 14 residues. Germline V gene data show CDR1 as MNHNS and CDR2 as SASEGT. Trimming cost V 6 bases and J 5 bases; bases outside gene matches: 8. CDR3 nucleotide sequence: TGTGCCAGCAGGGACGGACAGGGTCGGACTGAAGCTTTCTTT. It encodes CASRDGQGRTEAFF.

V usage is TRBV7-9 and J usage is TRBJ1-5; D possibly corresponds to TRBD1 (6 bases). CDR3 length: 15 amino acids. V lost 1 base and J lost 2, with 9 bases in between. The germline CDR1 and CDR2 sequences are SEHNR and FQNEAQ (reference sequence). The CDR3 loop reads CASSLGGLGNQPQHF. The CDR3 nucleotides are TGTGCCAGCAGCTTAGGGGGGCTGGGCAATCAGCCCCAGCATTTT.

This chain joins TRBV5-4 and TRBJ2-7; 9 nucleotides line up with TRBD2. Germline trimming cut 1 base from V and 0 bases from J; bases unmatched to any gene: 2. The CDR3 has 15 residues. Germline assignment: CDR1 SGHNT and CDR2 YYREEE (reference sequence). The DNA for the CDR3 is TGTGCCAGCAGCTTGTTGCGGGAGGGCTCCTACGAGCAGTACTTC. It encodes CASSLLREGSYEQYF.

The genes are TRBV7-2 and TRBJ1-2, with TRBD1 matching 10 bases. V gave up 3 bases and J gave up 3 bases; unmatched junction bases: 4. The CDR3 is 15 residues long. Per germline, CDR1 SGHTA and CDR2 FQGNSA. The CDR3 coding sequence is TGTGCCAGCAGCTTGACAGGGGGCGAATACTATGGCTACACCTTC. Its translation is CASSLTGGEYYGYTF.

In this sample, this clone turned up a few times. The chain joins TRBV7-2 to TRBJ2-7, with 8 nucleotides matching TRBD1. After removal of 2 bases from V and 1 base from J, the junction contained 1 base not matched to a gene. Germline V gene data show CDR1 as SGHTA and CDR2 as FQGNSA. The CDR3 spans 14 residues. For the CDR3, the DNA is TGTGCCAGCAGCTTATGGACAGGGTCCTACGAGCAGTACTTC. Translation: CASSLWTGSYEQYF.